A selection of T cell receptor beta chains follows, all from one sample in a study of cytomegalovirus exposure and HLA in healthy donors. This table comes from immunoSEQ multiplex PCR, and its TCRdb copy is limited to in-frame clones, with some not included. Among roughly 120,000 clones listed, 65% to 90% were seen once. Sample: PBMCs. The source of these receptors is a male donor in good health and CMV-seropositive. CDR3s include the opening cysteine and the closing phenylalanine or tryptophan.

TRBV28	CASSPPTGLDGYTF
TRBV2	CASSEALRDRANYGYTF
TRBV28	CASSLTARLAGSEQFF
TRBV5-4	CASSLEERGFTGYTF
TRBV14	CASSQDRTSANTGELFF
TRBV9	CASSVPPAGTDTQYF
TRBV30	CAWSVPEAGSPLHF
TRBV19	CASSMGRNTEAFF
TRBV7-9	CASSFQNQPQHF
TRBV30	CAWSVGGGDIQYF
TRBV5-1	CASSLTSGNPTDTQYF
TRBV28	CAEKESGTDTQYF
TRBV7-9	CSSSLSTERDQPQHF